The clone carrying this T cell receptor (beta chain) was counted a single time. Per the study methods: Amplification with reference gene primers provided the estimates of nucleated cell counts. Libraries were prepared by immunoSEQ multiplex PCR; TCRdb keeps only in-frame clonotypes and omits some of them. From that table come the V and J calls and clone size; the DNA was used to work out D and trimming. The profile shows roughly 60,000 clones, more than 85% of them singletons. The data were obtained in a study of blood T cell repertoires in COVID-19. Background on the study: The study drew acute and convalescent COVID-19 samples from the United States, Italy and Spain. In each case, the material was cDNA or gDNA derived from T cells, B-cell-depleted T cells, or PBMCs.

Per the germline V gene, CDR1 is SGHRS and CDR2 is YFSETQ. The V and J ends lost 0 bases and 1 base respectively, with 6 bases between them. The CDR3 runs to 14 residues. The chain employs TRBV5-1 and TRBJ2-3, with D possibly being TRBD2 (5 bases). Specimen: peripheral blood. The sequence was obtained from a man in his sixties or seventies with acute or convalescent COVID-19. The chain's CDR3 is CASSLGGGTDTQYF. The CDR3 coding sequence is TGCGCCAGCAGCTTGGGGGGAGGCACAGATACGCAGTATTTT.